A few counts support the clone carrying this T cell receptor (beta chain). The length of the CDR3 is 15 residues. Germline V CDR1 and CDR2: SNHLY, FYNNEI. With V trimmed by 6 bases and J by 7 bases, 12 bases remained unmatched. These data come from a study of identical twins. TCRdb passed the 5' RACE reads through MiXCR, listing each CDR3 protein once. The sample includes 510,000 or so distinct CDR3 sequences, roughly 15% seen only once; the top ten take 0.35% to 0.45%. The data also belong to a second study, concerning yellow fever vaccine responses in identical twins.

This TCR derives from a woman between 18 and 29 years old in good health. This sequence joins TRBV2 and TRBJ2-3; 8 bases agree with TRBD2. Sequencing was done on a sample of CD4+ T cells sorted from blood. CDR3 nucleotides: TGTGCCAGCAGAGACTTTAGCGGGATTTCATATACGCAGTATTTT. Protein sequence: CASRDFSGISYTQYF.